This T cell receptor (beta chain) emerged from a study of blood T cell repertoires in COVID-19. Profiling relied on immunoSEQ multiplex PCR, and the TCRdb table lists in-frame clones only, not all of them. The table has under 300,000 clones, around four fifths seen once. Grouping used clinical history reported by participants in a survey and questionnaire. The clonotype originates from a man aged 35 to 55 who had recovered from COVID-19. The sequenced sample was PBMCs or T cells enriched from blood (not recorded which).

CDR3 loop: CASSLSPNGNQPQHF. CDR3 DNA: TGTGCCAGCTCCCTCTCGCCTAACGGCAATCAGCCCCAGCATTTT. The V and J genes are TRBV28 and TRBJ1-5, with D unclear. Germline lookup yields CDR1 MDHEN and CDR2 SYDVKM. CDR3 length equals 15 residues. The V and J ends lost 8 bases and 2 bases respectively, with 16 bases between them.